Sequencing of this TCR beta chain was carried out in a study of cytomegalovirus exposure and HLA in healthy donors. Study overall: From about 180 million T cells, an earlier analysis saw under 140 million unique TCR beta sequences.

The PCR employed 60 Vbeta primers together with 13 Jbeta primers. In the original processing: An analysis performed later counted around 86 million unique TCR beta chains (around 10 million of them shared). Profiling relied on immunoSEQ multiplex PCR, and the TCRdb table lists in-frame clones only, not all of them. From that table come the V and J calls and clone size; the DNA was used to work out D and trimming. The repertoire holds about 35,000 clones, roughly 80% seen once, with approximately 5.6% in the top ten. Healthy bone marrow donors made up the donors. Study-wide findings and caveats: In a later analysis, donors in an Asian-associated ancestry cluster reportedly had fewer N-insertions in productive TCRs than the cohort mean.

The CDR3 runs 16 residues. Germline lookup yields CDR1 MNHNS and CDR2 SASEGT. Trimming left V 0 bases short and J 0 bases short, with 6 bases between. This clone was seen only a few times. What it binds is not known. This receptor was identified in a male donor in good health and CMV-seronegative. Sequencing was carried out using PBMCs. The rearrangement uses TRBV6-1 and TRBJ2-6; maybe TRBD2 (6 bases). The CDR3 loop is CASSEAGLSGANVLTF. For the CDR3, the DNA is TGTGCCAGCAGTGAAGCGGGACTCTCTGGGGCCAACGTCCTGACTTTC.